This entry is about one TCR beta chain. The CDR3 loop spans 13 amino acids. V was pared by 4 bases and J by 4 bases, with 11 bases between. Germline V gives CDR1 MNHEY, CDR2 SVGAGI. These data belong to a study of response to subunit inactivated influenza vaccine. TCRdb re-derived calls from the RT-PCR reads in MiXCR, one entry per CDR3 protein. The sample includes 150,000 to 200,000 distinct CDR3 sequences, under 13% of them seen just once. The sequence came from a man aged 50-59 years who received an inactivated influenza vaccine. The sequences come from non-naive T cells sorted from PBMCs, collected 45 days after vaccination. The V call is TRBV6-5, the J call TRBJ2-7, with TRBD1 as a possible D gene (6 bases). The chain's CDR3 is CASSSPQGYEQYF. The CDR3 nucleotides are TGTGCCAGCAGTTCTCCGCAGGGGTACGAGCAGTACTTC.